The 21 T cell receptor beta chains given below trace back to one sample, sequenced in a study of tumor-infiltrating lymphocytes in primary liver carcinoma. From roughly 21-30 mg of unsorted bulk tissue, DNA and RNA were co-extracted together. cDNA specific to TCR beta was made from 500 to 650 ng of total RNA, with a constant-region primer employed for priming. The TCR beta library was amplified through three nested multiplex PCR rounds in a modified ARM-PCR procedure. TRBV1-TRBV30 forward primers paired with a C-beta reverse primer drove the first two PCR rounds, about 10 cycles each. TCRdb processed the multiplex PCR reads anew with MiXCR; each CDR3 protein has one entry. The table shows about 50,000 distinct CDR3 sequences, with 60% to 80% occurring only once. The sample was liver tumor tissue from sampling region 5. Subset reported: tumor region T5, tumor centre. These TCRs come from a man aged 40-49 years with primary liver carcinoma and hepatitis B virus infection.

Many counts were recorded for this clonotype. Here the CDR3 DNA reads TGCGCCAGCAGTTTTACTAGCAACACAGATACGCAGTATTTT. Protein: CASSFTSNTDTQYF. The V call is TRBV5-1, the J call TRBJ2-3, with D tentatively TRBD2 (6 bases). CDR3 length: 14 residues. Trimming removed 5 bases from V and 2 bases from J, with 12 bases in between. Germline CDR1 and CDR2: SGHRS and YFSETQ.

This clonotype showed up just once. As the CDR3 is not closed by the conserved phenylalanine or tryptophan, this likely results from a read error. This chain joins TRBV4-3 and TRBJ2-1; a possible D gene is TRBD2 (6 bases). The CDR3 loop spans 16 amino acids. Germline V gene data show CDR1 as LGHNA and CDR2 as YSLEER. CDR3 sequence: CASSRDRSGFYYEQFL. In DNA form, the CDR3 reads TGCGCCAGCAGCCGAGATCGGAGCGGGTTCTACTATGAGCAGTTCTTA.

Points on this clonotype: Because it lacks the conserved phenylalanine or tryptophan at the end, this CDR3 is likely a read error. The chain uses TRBV5-4 and TRBJ2-5; D is ambiguous. Germline V gene lookup returns CDR1 SGHNT and CDR2 YYREEE (reference sequence). The CDR3 spans 12 residues. In DNA form, the CDR3 reads TGTGCCAGCAGTACGGACCAAGAGATCCAGTACATC. Its protein is CASSTDQEIQYI.

In its sample, this clonotype was seen once. The chain recombines TRBV5-8 with TRBJ1-2; D gene uncertain. V was pared by 4 bases and J by 4 bases, with 17 bases between. This CDR3 is 15 amino acids long. Germline V CDR1 and CDR2: SGHTS, YDEGEE. The CDR3, as DNA: TGTGCCAGCAGCCCGAGACAAGACGGCGTCTATGGCTACACCTTC. This translates into CASSPRQDGVYGYTF.

Concerning this clonotype: This CDR3 is missing its conserved last phenylalanine or tryptophan, likely due to a read error. CDR3 region: CAVGPGGGNTEAFH. The DNA of the CDR3 is TGTGCCGTAGGTCCAGGTGGTGGGAACACTGAAGCTTTCCAT. The J gene is TRBJ1-1, the V gene TRBV28; D is unclear. Germline CDR1 reads MDHEN; CDR2 reads SYDVKM. Between the trimmed V and J ends, which lost 11 bases and 1 base, there was a span of 17 bases. This CDR3 has 14 amino acids.

With respect to this clonotype: Germline is not matched at one junction end, which may reflect a read error. This chain connects TRBV18 to TRBJ2-2; no reliable D call. The CDR3 loop spans 12 amino acids. CDR1 KGHSH and CDR2 LQKENI come from the germline V gene. The CDR3 sequence: CANSPSLGELFF. CDR3 nucleotide sequence: TGTGCCAACTCACCTTCGTTGGGGGAGCTGTTTTTT.

The chain has TRBV6-1 and TRBJ1-1; TRBD1 matches 7 bases. Germline V CDR1 and CDR2: MNHNS, SASEGT. The CDR3 runs 16 residues. Unmatched junction bases numbered 10, after V lost 6 bases and J lost 0 bases. CDR3 in amino acids: CASRDGTVPMNTEAFF. The CDR3 nucleotides read TGTGCCAGCAGGGATGGGACAGTCCCAATGAACACTGAAGCTTTCTTT.

The gene calls are TRBV6-5 and TRBJ1-5; TRBD1 is a possible D gene (5 bases). The CDR3 loop spans 16 amino acids. Trimming removed 4 bases from V and 0 bases from J, with 13 bases in between. CDR1 and CDR2 (germline): MNHEY, SVGAGI. The CDR3 region has the DNA TGTGCCAGCAGTTGTTCGGCGGGGGTTAGCAATCAGCCCCAGCATTTT. It translates to CASSCSAGVSNQPQHF.

Worth noting for this clonotype: It is likely a read error, because the conserved phenylalanine at the end of the CDR3 is missing. J is TRBJ1-6 and V is TRBV28; D is unclear. Germline assignment: CDR1 MDHEN and CDR2 SYDVKM. The CDR3 is 13 amino acids. Deletions cut 8 bases from V and 10 bases from J, with 15 bases between. In DNA, the CDR3 is TGTGCCAGCTGTAGCATGGTGGACTCACCCCTCCACTCT. This sequence encodes CASCSMVDSPLHS.

The chain carries TRBV30 and TRBJ1-1; a possible D gene is TRBD1 (5 bases). Trimming took off 5 bases at V and 5 bases at J, with 9 bases between the two ends. The CDR3 runs 11 residues. CDR1 and CDR2 (germline): GTSNPN, SVGIG (reference sequence). In DNA, the CDR3 is TGTGCCTGGGGGGGTGTAACTGAAGCTTTCTTT. This gives the protein CAWGGVTEAFF.

To note about this clonotype: At one of its ends the junction is not consistent with the germline gene, which may arise from a read error. The V and J genes are TRBV6-5 and TRBJ1-5, with TRBD1 matching 8 bases. CDR1 is MNHEY and CDR2 is SVGAGI in the germline V gene. CDR3 size: 15 residues. CDR3 loop: CASNYSGTGNQPQHF. The CDR3 DNA follows: TGTGCTAGCAATTACTCCGGGACAGGAAACCAGCCCCAGCATTTT.

This clonotype showed up just once. A read error may account for a junction end that differs from germline. V and J are TRBV11-3 and TRBJ1-5, with D uncertain. Germline CDR1 is SGHNT and CDR2 is YENEEA. The CDR3 extends over 15 amino acids. CDR3 in amino acids: CASSLGLGMAQPQRF. The CDR3 coding sequence is TGTGCCAGCAGCTTAGGTCTGGGGATGGCTCAGCCCCAGCGTTTT.

As regards this clonotype: Sequence at one end of the junction differs from germline and may be a read error. The chain joins TRBV28 to TRBJ2-1; the match to TRBD2 covers 9 bases. Germline-derived CDR1 and CDR2 are MDHEN and SYDVKM. CDR3 size: 18 residues. The CDR3 sequence: CANSSPLGAGGFYNEQFF. CDR3 in DNA: TGTGCCAACAGTTCCCCCTTGGGGGCGGGAGGGTTCTACAATGAGCAGTTCTTC.

The chain couples TRBV12-3 or TRBV12-4 to TRBJ2-7, with D perhaps TRBD2 (6 bases). There are 14 residues in the CDR3. Trimming took off 5 bases at V and 5 bases at J, with 16 bases between the two ends. The CDR3 protein is CASSPVGLRNEQYF. CDR3 coding DNA: TGTGCCAGCAGTCCAGTCGGACTAAGGAACGAGCAGTACTTC.

In this sample, this clonotype turned up once. At one end the junction does not follow the germline gene, possibly because of a read error. This chain uses TRBV12-3 or TRBV12-4 with TRBJ1-3; D ambiguous. The CDR3 runs to 15 residues. The CDR3 sequence: CTSSFASLSGNTLYF. CDR3 DNA sequence: TGTACCAGCAGTTTTGCTAGTCTATCTGGAAACACCTTATATTTT.

Note on this clonotype: The junction departs from germline at one end; a sequencing error may be responsible. The chain has TRBV11-3 and TRBJ1-5; a possible D gene is TRBD1 (5 bases). This CDR3 spans 15 amino acids. The germline gives CDR1 SGHNT, CDR2 YENEEA. CDR3: CASILDVGVAKPQHF. In DNA form, the CDR3 reads TGTGCCAGCATCTTAGATGTGGGGGTGGCTAAGCCCCAGCATTTT.

To note about this clonotype: The junction departs from germline at one end; a sequencing error may be responsible. The chain uses TRBV5-5 and TRBJ2-3; 7 bases align to TRBD1. Germline CDR1 is SGHKS and CDR2 is YYEKEE (reference sequence). The CDR3 extends over 15 amino acids. The CDR3 is CTSSWDRGSSDKQYF. CDR3 nucleotide sequence: TGTACCAGCAGCTGGGACAGAGGGAGTTCAGATAAGCAGTATTTT. Combining the CDR3 with reference TRBV5-5 and TRBJ2-3 gives the whole variable domain DAGVTQSPTHLIKTRGQQVTLRCSPISGHKSVSWYQQVLGQGPQFIFQYYEKEERGRGNFPDRFSARQFPNYSSELNVNALLLGDSALYLCTSSWDRGSSDKQYFGPGTRLTVL.

Turning to this clonotype: The germline gene is not matched at one end of the junction; a read error may be the cause. The gene calls are TRBV5-6 and TRBJ1-1; unclear D gene. CDR1 and CDR2 (germline): SGHDT, YYEEEE. The CDR3 spans 13 residues. The CDR3 DNA reads as TGTGCAAGCAGCTTGTCCGAGCACACTGAAGCTTTCTTT. The encoded protein is CASSLSEHTEAFF.

This clonotype was counted many times. This chain joins TRBV5-5 and TRBJ1-5, with 7 bases matching TRBD1. Losses at the gene ends were 3 bases for V and 0 bases for J; bases not matched to a gene: 6. This CDR3 region has 16 residues. The V gene's germline CDR1 is SGHKS and CDR2 YYEKEE (reference sequence). CDR3: CASSSGQTISNQPQHF. CDR3 in DNA: TGTGCCAGCAGCTCGGGACAGACGATTAGCAATCAGCCCCAGCATTTT.

By share, this clonotype ranks as medium-sized (0.01 to 0.1%). This sequence joins TRBV29-1 and TRBJ2-5, with 7 bases fitting TRBD2. In germline, CDR1 is SQVTM, CDR2 ANQGSEA. The CDR3 length is 13 residues. The trim removed 6 bases at V and 4 bases at J, leaving 8 bases unmatched. The CDR3, as DNA: TGCAGCGTGAGTCGCGGGAGAGGAGAGACCCAGTACTTC. Translation gives CSVSRGRGETQYF.

V gene TRBV6-6 combines with J gene TRBJ1-5; 8 nucleotides agree with TRBD1. This CDR3 contains 17 residues. Germline CDR1 reads MNHNY; CDR2 reads SVGAGI (reference sequence). The trim removed 4 bases at V and 15 bases at J, leaving 23 bases unmatched. The CDR3, as DNA: TGTGCCAGCAGTTGGGTTCAGGGGGCGGATAGCAATCAACTACGGCATTTT. Translated: CASSWVQGADSNQLRHF.